This is a list of T cell receptor beta chains from one sample in a study of blood T cell repertoires in COVID-19. TCRdb's copy holds only in-frame clones and misses some; the assay was immunoSEQ multiplex PCR. The sample lists roughly 150,000 clones; under 85% were seen once. The sample comprised peripheral blood. The receptors shown here come from a middle-aged man with active or convalescent COVID-19. The CDR3 runs from the conserved cysteine through the conserved F or W. A D gene is named only where the DNA matches it firmly. A clone size is listed for some rows: how often the clone was seen (once, few, many), or a class if it is expanded.

clone_size,v_call,d_call,j_call,cdr3_aa,cdr3_nt
once,TRBV15,TRBD1,TRBJ1-5,CATARDRDPRNQPQHF,TGTGCCACCGCTCGGGACAGGGACCCTCGCAATCAGCCCCAGCATTTT
-,TRBV6-1,-,TRBJ1-1,CASSEYLTDGNTEAFF,TGTGCCAGCAGTGAATACCTGACAGATGGGAACACTGAAGCTTTCTTT
-,TRBV20-1,-,TRBJ2-1,CSASTGNAYNEQFF,TGCAGTGCCAGTACCGGGAACGCCTACAATGAGCAGTTCTTC
-,TRBV7-3,-,TRBJ2-6,CASSLIPREQGVRGANVLTF,TGTGCCAGCAGCTTAATTCCCCGGGAGCAGGGGGTTCGTGGGGCCAACGTCCTGACTTTC
few,TRBV7-3,-,TRBJ1-5,CASSLMARGVDQPQHF,TGTGCCAGCAGCTTAATGGCCAGGGGAGTAGATCAGCCCCAGCATTTT
-,TRBV6-2/TRBV6-3,-,TRBJ1-2,CASSYKGNGYTF,TGTGCCAGCAGTTATAAGGGGAATGGCTACACCTTC
-,TRBV11-3,-,TRBJ2-3,CASSDRAGPHTQYF,TGTGCCAGCAGCGATAGGGCGGGTCCTCATACGCAGTATTTT
-,TRBV19,TRBD1,TRBJ1-2,CASSTGTGGDGYTF,TGTGCCAGTAGTACCGGGACAGGGGGCGATGGCTACACCTTC
few,TRBV6-5,-,TRBJ1-1,CASSYMARGGNTEAFF,TGTGCCAGCAGTTACATGGCGAGGGGGGGGAACACTGAAGCTTTCTTT
-,TRBV18,-,TRBJ1-6,CASSPRQGRDSPLHF,TGTGCCAGCTCACCACGCCAGGGGAGGGATTCACCCCTCCACTTT
-,TRBV7-3,-,TRBJ1-1,CASSYSRGGTEAFF,TGTGCCAGCAGCTACTCCAGGGGTGGTACTGAAGCTTTCTTT
-,TRBV6-1,-,TRBJ1-2,CASSEQQVANYGYTF,TGTGCCAGCAGTGAACAACAGGTAGCTAACTATGGCTACACCTTC
-,TRBV4-1,-,TRBJ2-7,CASSHRLTGRGDEQYF,TGCGCCAGCAGCCACCGACTTACAGGGAGGGGGGACGAGCAGTACTTC